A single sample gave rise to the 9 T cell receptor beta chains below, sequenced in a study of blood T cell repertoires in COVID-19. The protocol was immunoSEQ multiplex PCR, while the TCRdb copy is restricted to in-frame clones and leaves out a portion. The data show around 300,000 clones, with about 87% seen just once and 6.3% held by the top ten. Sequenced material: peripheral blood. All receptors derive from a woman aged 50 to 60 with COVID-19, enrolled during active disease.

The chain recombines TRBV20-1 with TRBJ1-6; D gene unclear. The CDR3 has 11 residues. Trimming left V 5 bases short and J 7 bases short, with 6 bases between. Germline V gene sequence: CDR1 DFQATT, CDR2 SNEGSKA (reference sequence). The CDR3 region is CSASTNSPLHF. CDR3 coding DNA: TGCAGTGCTTCTACGAATTCACCCCTCCACTTT.

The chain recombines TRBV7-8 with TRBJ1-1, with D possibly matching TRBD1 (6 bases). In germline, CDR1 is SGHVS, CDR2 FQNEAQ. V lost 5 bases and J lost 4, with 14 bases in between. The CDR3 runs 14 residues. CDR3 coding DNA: TGTGCCAGCAGCGAACAGGGCGGCGGCACTGAAGCTTTCTTT. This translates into CASSEQGGGTEAFF.

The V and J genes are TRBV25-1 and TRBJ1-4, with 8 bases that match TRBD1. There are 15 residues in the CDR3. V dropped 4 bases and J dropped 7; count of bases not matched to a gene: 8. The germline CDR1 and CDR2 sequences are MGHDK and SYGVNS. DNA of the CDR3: TGTGCCAGCAGTGGAGGACAGGGCCTACCTGAAAAACTGTTTTTT. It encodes CASSGGQGLPEKLFF.

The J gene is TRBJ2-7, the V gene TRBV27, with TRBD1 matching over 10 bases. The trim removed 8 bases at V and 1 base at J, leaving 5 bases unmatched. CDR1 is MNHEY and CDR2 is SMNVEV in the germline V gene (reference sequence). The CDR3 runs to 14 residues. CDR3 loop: CASGDRGRSYEQYF. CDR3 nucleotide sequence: TGTGCCAGCGGAGACAGGGGGCGATCCTACGAGCAGTACTTC.

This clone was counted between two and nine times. DNA of the CDR3: TGCGCCAGCAGCCAAGAACAGGGGGAGTGGGAGACCCAGTACTTC. Translation: CASSQEQGEWETQYF. The J gene is TRBJ2-5, the V gene TRBV4-1; 8 nucleotides align to TRBD1. Germline assignment: CDR1 MGHRA and CDR2 YSYEKL. V dropped 0 bases and J dropped 5; count of bases not matched to a gene: 5. The CDR3 totals 15 residues.

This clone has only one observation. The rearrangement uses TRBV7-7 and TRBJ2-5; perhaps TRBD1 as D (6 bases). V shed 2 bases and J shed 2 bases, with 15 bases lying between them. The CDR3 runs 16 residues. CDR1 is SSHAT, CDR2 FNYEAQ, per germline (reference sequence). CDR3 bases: TGTGCCAGCAGCTTAATTGCAGGGGCCTTACAAGAGACCCAGTACTTC. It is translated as CASSLIAGALQETQYF.

CDR3 in DNA: TGCGCCAGCAGCCCGGGTTCTGGGGGCTCTGAAAAACTGTTTTTT. It specifies CASSPGSGGSEKLFF. The chain uses TRBV4-3 and TRBJ1-4, with D perhaps matching TRBD1 (6 bases). This CDR3 is 15 amino acids long. V lost 4 bases, J lost 7 bases, and 16 bases lay in between. Germline V gives CDR1 LGHNA, CDR2 YSLEER.

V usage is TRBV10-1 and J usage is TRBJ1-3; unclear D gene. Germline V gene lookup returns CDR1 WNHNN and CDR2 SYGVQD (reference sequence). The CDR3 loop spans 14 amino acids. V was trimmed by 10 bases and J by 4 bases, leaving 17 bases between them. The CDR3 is CANRLAGAGNTIYF. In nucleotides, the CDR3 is TGCGCCAATAGACTAGCGGGAGCAGGAAACACCATATATTTT.

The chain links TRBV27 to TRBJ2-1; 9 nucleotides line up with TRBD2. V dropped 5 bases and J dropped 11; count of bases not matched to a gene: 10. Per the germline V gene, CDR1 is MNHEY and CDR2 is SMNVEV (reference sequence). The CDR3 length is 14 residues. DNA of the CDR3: TGTGCCAGCAGTAACGCGGGAGGGCCGAGTAAGCAGTTCTTC. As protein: CASSNAGGPSKQFF.